The rows below give T cell receptor beta chains drawn from one sample of a study of blood T cell repertoires in COVID-19. Only in-frame clones appear in the TCRdb table, and some are missing; sequencing was by immunoSEQ multiplex PCR. The sample has 130,000 or so clones, roughly 84% seen once. Sequencing input: peripheral blood. Every receptor here comes from a man aged 30 to 45 with COVID-19, enrolled during active disease. Each CDR3 is given with its conserved first and last residue. The D gene is left open where the match is weak. For some rows the clone size is stated as once, few or many, or as a class when expanded; others skip it.

clone size	J gene	V gene	D gene	CDR3 DNA	CDR3 protein
NA	TRBJ1-2	TRBV6-2/TRBV6-3	NA	TGTGCCAGCAGTTACCGAGGGGGGGCGTATGGCTACACCTTC	CASSYRGGAYGYTF
NA	TRBJ2-6	TRBV19	NA	TGTGCCAGTACCGAAGCCGGCAGGCCGGCCCGCTCTGGGGCCAACGTCCTGACTTTC	CASTEAGRPARSGANVLTF
NA	TRBJ1-3	TRBV7-2	NA	TGTGCCAGCAGCTCCCCGGGACTCGGAAACACCATATATTTT	CASSSPGLGNTIYF
NA	TRBJ2-5	TRBV5-1	TRBD1	TGCGCCAGCAGCGACTTCCGGGACAGTCAAGAGACCCAGTACTTC	CASSDFRDSQETQYF
NA	TRBJ2-7	TRBV28	NA	TGTGCCAGCAGTTCCTACAGGGGGGGCTACGAGCAGTACTTC	CASSSYRGGYEQYF
NA	TRBJ2-2	TRBV9	NA	TGTGCCAGCAGCGCCGGGGTCCAGGGGAAGCTGTTTTTT	CASSAGVQGKLFF
once	TRBJ1-5	TRBV30	TRBD1	TGTGCCTGCAGTCTCGGAGGGGGCTCAGGTCAGCCCCAGCATTTT	CACSLGGGSGQPQHF
NA	TRBJ2-1	TRBV10-3	TRBD1	TGTGCCACGCAGGGGGCAAATGAGCAGTTCTTC	CATQGANEQFF
medium-sized	TRBJ1-6	TRBV4-1	NA	TGCGCCAGCAGCCAAACTAAGGATTCACCCCTCCACTTT	CASSQTKDSPLHF
NA	TRBJ2-1	TRBV9	TRBD2	TGTGCCAGCAGCGTAGGCCCAGCGGGAGTCTCCTACAATGAGCAGTTCTTC	CASSVGPAGVSYNEQFF
NA	TRBJ1-4	TRBV2	TRBD1	TGTGCCAGCAGGGCCTTAACAGGGGGCGGTGAAAAACTGTTTTTT	CASRALTGGGEKLFF
NA	TRBJ2-4	TRBV2	TRBD2	TGTGCCAGCACCCTGTGGGCGGGAGAGGAGAACATTCAGTACTTC	CASTLWAGEENIQYF
NA	TRBJ1-2	TRBV6-1	NA	TGTGCCAGCAGTGAAAGGGCAGGGGTAGAAGACTACACCTTC	CASSERAGVEDYTF
few	TRBJ1-2	TRBV18	TRBD1	TGTGCCAGCTCACCAAGGGGGCCCGGGGGCTACACCTTC	CASSPRGPGGYTF
NA	TRBJ1-3	TRBV23-1	NA	TGCGCCAGCAGTGGGCCTACCTCTGGAAACACCATATATTTT	CASSGPTSGNTIYF
NA	TRBJ2-1	TRBV19	TRBD2	TGTGCCAGCCGCCCCTTTAGCGGGAGCAATGAGCAGTTCTTC	CASRPFSGSNEQFF
once	TRBJ1-2	TRBV11-2	NA	TGTGCCAGCAGCCTTACAGGGAGCGGGGTGGGTGGCTACACCTTC	CASSLTGSGVGGYTF
NA	TRBJ2-7	TRBV5-1	TRBD1	TGCGCCAGCAGCTTGGCGACAGGGGCAAGGGAGCAGTACTTC	CASSLATGAREQYF
NA	TRBJ2-2	TRBV28	TRBD1	TGTGCCAGCAGCCCTGGACAGGGTTCCACCGGGGAGCTGTTTTTT	CASSPGQGSTGELFF
NA	TRBJ2-5	TRBV30	NA	TGTGCCTGGGAAGAAAATAGGGCCGGGATCCAAGAGACCCAGTACTTC	CAWEENRAGIQETQYF
few	TRBJ1-3	TRBV9	TRBD1	TGTGCCAGCAGCGTAGGATCAGGACAGGGGTTGACTGGAAACACCATATATTTT	CASSVGSGQGLTGNTIYF
NA	TRBJ1-1	TRBV11-2	NA	TGTGCCAGCAGCTTAGGAGTAAACACTGAAGCTTTCTTT	CASSLGVNTEAFF
NA	TRBJ2-1	TRBV27	TRBD2	TGTGCCAGCAGTTTACTAGCGGGTAATGAGCAGTTCTTC	CASSLLAGNEQFF
NA	TRBJ1-2	TRBV29-1	TRBD1	TGCAGCGTCTCACAGGGGGGAGGGCCTAGACTCTTCGGCTACACCTTC	CSVSQGGGPRLFGYTF
few	TRBJ2-2	TRBV5-1	TRBD2	TGCGCCAGCAGCTTGGTTCTAGCGGGGCTCAGCGGGGAGCTGTTTTTT	CASSLVLAGLSGELFF
once	TRBJ2-7	TRBV11-2	TRBD1	TGTGCCAGCAGCTCCCTGGACAGGGGGGGCGACGAGCAGTACTTC	CASSSLDRGGDEQYF
NA	TRBJ1-2	TRBV15	TRBD1	TGTGCCACCAGCTCGGGACAGATCTATGGCTACACCTTC	CATSSGQIYGYTF
NA	TRBJ2-1	TRBV18	TRBD1	TGTGCCAGCTCACCACCGGGGACAGGGTCAGGGAATGAGCAGTTCTTC	CASSPPGTGSGNEQFF
NA	TRBJ1-5	TRBV6-2/TRBV6-3	NA	TGTGCCAGCAGTCTCAGGGGCCGGCCCAATCAGCCCCAGCATTTT	CASSLRGRPNQPQHF
NA	TRBJ2-5	TRBV11-2	NA	TGTGCCAGCAGCTTAGAACAGGGTCTCCAAGAGACCCAGTACTTC	CASSLEQGLQETQYF
once	TRBJ1-2	TRBV6-1	TRBD1	TGTGCCAGCAGTGAAGCGAGGGGACAGGGAAGTCTCTACACCTTC	CASSEARGQGSLYTF
NA	TRBJ1-2	TRBV5-1	NA	TGCGCCAGCAGCTTGGGTCAGTCTAACTATGGCTACACCTTC	CASSLGQSNYGYTF
NA	TRBJ2-5	TRBV2	TRBD2	TGTGCTACCCCTAGCGGGTCCCAAGAGACCCAGTACTTC	CATPSGSQETQYF
few	TRBJ2-3	TRBV28	TRBD2	TGTGCCAGCAGTCCTACCCCGGGAGGGGGCACAGATACGCAGTATTTT	CASSPTPGGGTDTQYF
NA	TRBJ2-1	TRBV6-5	TRBD2	TGTGCCAGCAGTCTGAGCGGGAGGTACAATGAGCAGTTCTTC	CASSLSGRYNEQFF
NA	TRBJ2-5	TRBV13	TRBD1	TGTGCCAGCAGCTTTACCCAGGGGGTCCAAGAGACCCAGTACTTC	CASSFTQGVQETQYF
once	TRBJ1-1	TRBV29-1	NA	TGCAGCGCCGGGAACACTGAAGCTTTCTTT	CSAGNTEAFF
once	TRBJ2-1	TRBV5-1	TRBD2	TGCGCCAGCAGCTGGACTAGCGGGGGGGCTTACAATGAGCAGTTCTTC	CASSWTSGGAYNEQFF
NA	TRBJ1-1	TRBV6-5	NA	TGTGCCAGCGCATGGGCCCAGGGCGCGAGCACTGAAGCTTTCTTT	CASAWAQGASTEAFF
NA	TRBJ1-4	TRBV28	TRBD1	TGTGCCAGCAGTTTATCGGACAGGTCGTGTTTTTTT	CASSLSDRSCFF
NA	TRBJ2-1	TRBV11-3	TRBD1	TGTGCCAGCAGCCGACAGGGTGGTGAGCAGTTCTTC	CASSRQGGEQFF
NA	TRBJ1-2	TRBV11-2	NA	TGTGCCAGCAGCGCCTCACACCGAAGGGAGGGCTACACCTTC	CASSASHRREGYTF
NA	TRBJ2-3	TRBV10-1	NA	TGCGCCAGCAATCAGGGGAGCACAGATACGCAGTATTTT	CASNQGSTDTQYF
NA	TRBJ2-1	TRBV24-1	NA	TGTGCCACCAGTGATTCATCCGGGAGCGCCTACAATGAGCAGTTCTTC	CATSDSSGSAYNEQFF
NA	TRBJ2-2	TRBV5-6	NA	TGTGCCAGCAGAGTGATAGCGAACACCGGGGAGCTGTTTTTT	CASRVIANTGELFF
NA	TRBJ2-7	TRBV12-3/TRBV12-4	NA	TGTGCCAGCAGTTTAGCCGAGCTCTACGAGCAGTACTTC	CASSLAELYEQYF
NA	TRBJ1-5	TRBV5-5	NA	TGTGCCAGCAGCTCCAGGGAGGGCAATCAGCCCCAGCATTTT	CASSSREGNQPQHF
NA	TRBJ1-2	TRBV4-3	NA	TGCGCCAGCAGCGCGGGAGGGCGGAACTATGGCTACACCTTC	CASSAGGRNYGYTF
NA	TRBJ2-3	TRBV4-3	NA	TGCGCCAGCAGCCAAGATGGGGGGGGCGATACGCAGTATTTT	CASSQDGGGDTQYF
NA	TRBJ2-1	TRBV11-1	NA	TGTGCCAGCAGCTTAGAACCTAGCCACAATGAGCAGTTCTTC	CASSLEPSHNEQFF
NA	TRBJ2-2	TRBV29-1	TRBD1	TGCAGCGCCCGCGCCGGGACAGGGAACACCGGGGAGCTGTTTTTT	CSARAGTGNTGELFF
NA	TRBJ2-7	TRBV5-6	TRBD2	TGTGCCAGCAGCTTGGAGGGAGGGGCCCCCCAAGGGGAGCAGTACTTC	CASSLEGGAPQGEQYF
NA	TRBJ2-1	TRBV7-8	TRBD2	TGTGCCAGCAGATATGGACTAGTCGATGAGCAGTTCTTC	CASRYGLVDEQFF
NA	TRBJ2-2	TRBV19	NA	TGTGCCAGCTCCCACGGACAGCTAAACACCGGGGAGCTGTTTTTT	CASSHGQLNTGELFF
NA	TRBJ2-2	TRBV7-2	NA	TGTGCCAGCAGCTTACCCGGGTTTACCGCGAACACCGGGGAGCTGTTTTTT	CASSLPGFTANTGELFF
NA	TRBJ2-1	TRBV10-3	NA	TGTGCCATCAGTGAGCGCTACAATGAGCAGTTCTTC	CAISERYNEQFF
NA	TRBJ1-1	TRBV19	NA	TGTGCCAGTAGTATCGGGGTGGACACTGAAGCTTTCTTT	CASSIGVDTEAFF
once	TRBJ1-1	TRBV15	NA	TGTGCCACCAGCAGGACACGGGGGAACACTGAAGCTTTCTTT	CATSRTRGNTEAFF